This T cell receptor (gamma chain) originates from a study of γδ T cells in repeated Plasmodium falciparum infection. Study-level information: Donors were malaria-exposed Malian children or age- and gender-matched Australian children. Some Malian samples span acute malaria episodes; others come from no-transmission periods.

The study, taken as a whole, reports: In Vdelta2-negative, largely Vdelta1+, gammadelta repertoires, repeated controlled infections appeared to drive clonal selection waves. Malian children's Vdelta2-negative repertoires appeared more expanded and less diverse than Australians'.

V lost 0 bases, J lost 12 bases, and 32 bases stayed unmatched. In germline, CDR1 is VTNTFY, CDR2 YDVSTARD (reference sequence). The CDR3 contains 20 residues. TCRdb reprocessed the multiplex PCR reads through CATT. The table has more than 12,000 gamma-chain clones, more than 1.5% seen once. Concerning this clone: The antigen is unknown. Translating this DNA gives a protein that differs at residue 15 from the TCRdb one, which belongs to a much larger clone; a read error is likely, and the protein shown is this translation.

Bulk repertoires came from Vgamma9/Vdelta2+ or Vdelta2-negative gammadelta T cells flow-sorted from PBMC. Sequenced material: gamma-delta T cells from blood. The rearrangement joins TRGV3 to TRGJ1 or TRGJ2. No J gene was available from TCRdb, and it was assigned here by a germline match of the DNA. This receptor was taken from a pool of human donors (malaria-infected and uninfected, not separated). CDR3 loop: CATWDRPYWSPHISTLGKLF. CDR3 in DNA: TGTGCCACCTGGGACAGGCCTTATTGGTCGCCTCATATATCCACTTTAGGGAAACTCTTT.